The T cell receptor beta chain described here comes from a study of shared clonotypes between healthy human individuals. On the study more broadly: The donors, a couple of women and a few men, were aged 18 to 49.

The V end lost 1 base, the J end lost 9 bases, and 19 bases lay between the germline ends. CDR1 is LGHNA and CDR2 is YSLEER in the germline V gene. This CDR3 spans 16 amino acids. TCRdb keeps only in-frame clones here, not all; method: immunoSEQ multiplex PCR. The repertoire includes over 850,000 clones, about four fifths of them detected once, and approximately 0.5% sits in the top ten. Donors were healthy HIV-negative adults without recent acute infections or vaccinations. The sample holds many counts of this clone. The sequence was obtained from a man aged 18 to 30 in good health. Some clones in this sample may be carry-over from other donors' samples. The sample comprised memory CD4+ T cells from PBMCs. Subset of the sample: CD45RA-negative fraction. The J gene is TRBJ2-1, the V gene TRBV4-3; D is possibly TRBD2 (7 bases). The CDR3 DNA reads TGCGCCAGCAGCCAAGGGGGGCGGGAGCATTTAGGTGAGCAGTTCTTC. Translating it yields CASSQGGREHLGEQFF.